These T cell receptor beta chains were read from a single sample in a study of blood T cell repertoires in COVID-19. Measured with immunoSEQ multiplex PCR; TCRdb has only the in-frame clones, and not every one. The table lists about 190,000 clones, about 88% of them singletons. Sequencing was carried out using peripheral blood. The receptor set was obtained from an elderly woman with acute or convalescent COVID-19. Each CDR3 is given with its conserved first and last residue. D genes are given only for firm matches. Clone size is shown for a subset of rows, as once, few, many or a class of expanded clone.

TRBV19,TRBD2,TRBJ2-1,-,TGTGCCAGTAGTTCCCAGCGGTCTAGCGGGCTTTACAATGAGCAGTTCTTC,CASSSQRSSGLYNEQFF
TRBV12-5,TRBD1,TRBJ1-1,-,TGTGCTAGTGGCCCGACAAGAACAGGGGGCACTGAAGCTTTCTTT,CASGPTRTGGTEAFF
TRBV27,TRBD1,TRBJ1-2,-,TGTGCCAGCAGTTCCTCACGGACAGGGTGGGATGGCTACACCTTC,CASSSSRTGWDGYTF
TRBV6-5,TRBD1,TRBJ2-7,few,TGTGCCAGCAGTCACAGGGGGCGGGGGTGGTACGAGCAGTACTTC,CASSHRGRGWYEQYF
TRBV7-3,-,TRBJ1-1,-,TGTGCCAGCAGCTTACTTAACATGAACACTGAAGCTTTCTTT,CASSLLNMNTEAFF
TRBV19,-,TRBJ1-2,-,TGTGCCAGTACCCCAACCGGGACAAGGAATGGCTACACCTTC,CASTPTGTRNGYTF
TRBV19,-,TRBJ1-1,-,TGTGCCACCAACGTGCGGGGGGACTGGACCACTGAAGCTTTCTTT,CATNVRGDWTTEAFF
TRBV19,-,TRBJ2-4,-,TGTGCCAGTAGTCGGCAGGGGAGACACATTCAGTACTTC,CASSRQGRHIQYF
TRBV2,-,TRBJ2-3,-,TGTGCCAGCAGAGTAGGGGGTACAGATACGCAGTATTTT,CASRVGGTDTQYF
TRBV3-1/TRBV3-2,TRBD2,TRBJ2-2,-,TGTGCCAGCAGCCGGACTAGCGGGAACACCGGGGAGCTGTTTTTT,CASSRTSGNTGELFF
TRBV6-5,-,TRBJ2-1,-,TGTGCCAGCAGTTACAACAGGAAATCGCCTAATGAGCAGTTCTTC,CASSYNRKSPNEQFF
TRBV11-3,TRBD1,TRBJ2-7,-,TGTGCCAGCAGCCCTTATGGGGACAGGGACTACGAGCAGTACTTC,CASSPYGDRDYEQYF
TRBV28,TRBD1,TRBJ1-1,-,TGTGCCAGCAGTTCGACAGGGTTAGGTCGGACTGAAGCTTTCTTT,CASSSTGLGRTEAFF
TRBV6-2/TRBV6-3,-,TRBJ1-2,-,TGTGCCAGCAGTTACTCCTCGGGACTCTCTTCTGGGTATGGCTACACCTTC,CASSYSSGLSSGYGYTF
TRBV6-2/TRBV6-3,TRBD2,TRBJ2-5,-,TGTGCCAGCAGTCTAGCGGGGTTGGAGACCCAGTACTTC,CASSLAGLETQYF
TRBV2,-,TRBJ2-7,-,TGTGCCAGCGATCCAGGGCCTTCGGTGGAGTACTTC,CASDPGPSVEYF
TRBV12-3/TRBV12-4,-,TRBJ1-2,-,TGTGCCAGCAGTTTGCCCCGGAACTATGGCTACACCTTC,CASSLPRNYGYTF
TRBV7-2,-,TRBJ1-3,-,TGTGCCAGCAGCTTAGTGGGCCCCAGGGCTGGAAACACCATATATTTT,CASSLVGPRAGNTIYF
TRBV9,-,TRBJ1-1,-,TGTGCCAGCAGCGTAGATGGGGGGTTTCTGAGTGAAGCTTTCTTT,CASSVDGGFLSEAFF
TRBV6-5,TRBD2,TRBJ2-1,-,TGTGCCAGCAGTTACCGCCCGGGTAGCGGGTACAATGAGCAGTTCTTC,CASSYRPGSGYNEQFF
TRBV7-8,-,TRBJ1-5,-,TGTGCCAGCAGCCCGGACAGCAGCAATCAGCCCCAGCATTTT,CASSPDSSNQPQHF
TRBV3-1/TRBV3-2,-,TRBJ1-2,-,TGTGCCAGCAGCTCCGCACTTGGAGAGGTACGCTACACCTTC,CASSSALGEVRYTF
TRBV5-4,-,TRBJ1-2,-,TGTGCCAGCAGCTCCCAGGGGATAGACTATGGCTACACCTTC,CASSSQGIDYGYTF
TRBV9,TRBD1,TRBJ1-4,-,TGTGCCAGCAGCCCCTCGACAGGGTTTGATGAAAAACTGTTTTTT,CASSPSTGFDEKLFF
TRBV28,-,TRBJ2-2,once,TGTGCCAGCCAGGAGAACACCGGGGAGCTGTTTTTT,CASQENTGELFF
TRBV9,TRBD2,TRBJ2-2,-,TGTGCCAGCAGCGTAGGGGGACTAGCGGGAACCACCGGGGAGCTGTTTTTT,CASSVGGLAGTTGELFF
TRBV4-3,-,TRBJ2-1,few,TGCGCCAGCAGCCAAGTTCGCGAGAGGACTCGGGGGCAGTTCTTC,CASSQVRERTRGQFF
TRBV19,-,TRBJ2-3,-,TGTGCCAGTTATAGCGGTAGCACAGATACGCAGTATTTT,CASYSGSTDTQYF
TRBV20-1,-,TRBJ1-2,once,TGCAGTGCTAGTTTGCCCCAGGGAGGAGATGGCTACACCTTC,CSASLPQGGDGYTF
TRBV3-1/TRBV3-2,-,TRBJ1-1,-,TGTGCCAGCAGCCAAGTTACAGGGACCACTGAAGCTTTCTTT,CASSQVTGTTEAFF
TRBV2,-,TRBJ1-5,few,TGTGCCAGCAAAAGGGGTGACAGAAACAATCAGCCCCAGCATTTT,CASKRGDRNNQPQHF
TRBV12-3/TRBV12-4,TRBD1,TRBJ1-1,-,TGTGCCAGCACAGAACAGGGGGGAACTGAAGCTTTCTTT,CASTEQGGTEAFF
TRBV5-4,TRBD1,TRBJ2-5,-,TGTGCCAGCAGCCCTACAGGGGGCCAAGAGACCCAGTACTTC,CASSPTGGQETQYF
TRBV3-1/TRBV3-2,-,TRBJ1-1,-,TGTGCCAGCAGCCATGTCGTGGGGGCTGGGGCTTTCTTT,CASSHVVGAGAFF
TRBV7-9,TRBD2,TRBJ2-7,-,TGTGCCAGCAGCGATCGGGGGGGCGGTCCCTACGAGCAGTACTTC,CASSDRGGGPYEQYF
TRBV7-9,TRBD1,TRBJ1-3,-,TGTGCCAGCAGCCCGGCGAGGGACAGCCTTGGAAACACCATATATTTT,CASSPARDSLGNTIYF
TRBV6-5,-,TRBJ1-1,few,TGTGCCAGCAGTTACTCGGGGAGAATGAACACTGAAGCTTTCTTT,CASSYSGRMNTEAFF
TRBV5-1,TRBD2,TRBJ2-7,-,TGCGCCAGCAGCCCCGGGACTAGCGGGAGGTGGGTCTACGAGCAGTACTTC,CASSPGTSGRWVYEQYF
TRBV3-1/TRBV3-2,-,TRBJ2-7,few,TGTGCCAGCAGCCAAGTTACAGCCGAGCAGTACTTC,CASSQVTAEQYF
TRBV5-1,TRBD2,TRBJ2-1,-,TGCGCCAGCAGCTTGGATCCGGGAGCGGGATACAATGAGCAGTTCTTC,CASSLDPGAGYNEQFF
TRBV7-9,TRBD1,TRBJ2-5,-,TGTGCCAGCAGCTTTGAATTCGGGACAGACCATCAAGAGACCCAGTACTTC,CASSFEFGTDHQETQYF
TRBV30,-,TRBJ2-1,-,TGTGCCTGGAGTGTACTAGGAGGGAGGTCCTACAATGAGCAGTTCTTC,CAWSVLGGRSYNEQFF